This T cell receptor (beta chain) appears in the sequencing data of a study of shared T cell receptors in the human thymus. This clone was counted only a few times. The protocol was immunoSEQ multiplex PCR, while the TCRdb copy is restricted to in-frame clones and leaves out a portion. The repertoire includes under 700,000 clones, 75% to 85% of them detected once, and around 0.013% sits in the top ten. The CDR3 totals 16 residues. CDR1 SEHNR and CDR2 FQNEAQ come from the germline V gene (reference sequence). V trimming: 5 bases; J trimming: 3 bases; junction bases outside the gene matches: 9. These data were likewise used in another study, on human thymus T cells.

The sequenced sample consisted of thymocytes. The V and J genes are TRBV7-9 and TRBJ2-2, with 7 bases matching TRBD1. This sequence originates from a boy under two years old with a congenital heart defect. In nucleotides, the CDR3 is TGTGCCAGCAGCCCAGACAGGGACCCCGACACCGGGGAGCTGTTTTTT. This codes for CASSPDRDPDTGELFF.